This T cell receptor beta chain was documented in a study of blood T cell repertoires in COVID-19. CDR3 length: 15 residues. Trimming pared 6 bases from V and 0 bases from J, leaving 14 bases between. The germline V gene has CDR1 MNHEY and CDR2 SVGAGI. Profiling relied on immunoSEQ multiplex PCR, and the TCRdb table lists in-frame clones only, not all of them. The table lists roughly 280,000 clones, approximately 90% of them singletons. The J gene is TRBJ1-2, the V gene TRBV6-5, with a weak D call TRBD1 (6 bases). Sequencing was carried out using PBMCs or T cells enriched from blood (not recorded which). The receptor comes from a woman in her late teens or twenties who had recovered from COVID-19. The CDR3 DNA sequence: TGTGCCAGCAGCCGCGGCAGGGGATCTAACTATGGCTACACCTTC. Encoded protein: CASSRGRGSNYGYTF.